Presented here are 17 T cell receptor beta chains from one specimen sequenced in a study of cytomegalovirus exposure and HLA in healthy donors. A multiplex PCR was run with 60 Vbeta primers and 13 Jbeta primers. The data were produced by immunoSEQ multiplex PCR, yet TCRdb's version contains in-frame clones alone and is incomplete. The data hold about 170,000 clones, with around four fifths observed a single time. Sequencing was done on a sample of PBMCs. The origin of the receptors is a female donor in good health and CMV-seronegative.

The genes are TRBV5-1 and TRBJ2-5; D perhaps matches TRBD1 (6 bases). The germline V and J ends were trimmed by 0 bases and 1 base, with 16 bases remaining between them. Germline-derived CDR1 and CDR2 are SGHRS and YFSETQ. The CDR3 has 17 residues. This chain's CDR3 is CASSLAGTPPFQETQYF. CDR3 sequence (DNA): TGCGCCAGCAGCTTGGCCGGGACACCTCCTTTCCAAGAGACCCAGTACTTC.

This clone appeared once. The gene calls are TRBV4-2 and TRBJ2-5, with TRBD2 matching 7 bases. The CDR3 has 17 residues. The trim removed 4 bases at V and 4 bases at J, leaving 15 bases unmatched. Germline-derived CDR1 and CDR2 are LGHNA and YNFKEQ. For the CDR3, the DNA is TGTGCCAGCAGCCCTTCCGGTGGGGGAGGGTGGGCAGAGACCCAGTACTTC. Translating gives CASSPSGGGGWAETQYF.

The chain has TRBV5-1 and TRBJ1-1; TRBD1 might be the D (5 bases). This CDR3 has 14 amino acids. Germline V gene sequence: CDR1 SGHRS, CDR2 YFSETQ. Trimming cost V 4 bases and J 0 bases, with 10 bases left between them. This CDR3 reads CASSIGVMNTEAFF. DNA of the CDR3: TGCGCCAGCAGCATAGGGGTTATGAACACTGAAGCTTTCTTT.

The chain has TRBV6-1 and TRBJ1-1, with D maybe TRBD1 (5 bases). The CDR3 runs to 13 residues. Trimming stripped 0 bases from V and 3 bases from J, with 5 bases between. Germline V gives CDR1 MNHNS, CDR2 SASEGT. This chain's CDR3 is CASSEARDTEAFF. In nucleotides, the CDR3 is TGTGCCAGCAGTGAAGCCAGGGACACTGAAGCTTTCTTT.

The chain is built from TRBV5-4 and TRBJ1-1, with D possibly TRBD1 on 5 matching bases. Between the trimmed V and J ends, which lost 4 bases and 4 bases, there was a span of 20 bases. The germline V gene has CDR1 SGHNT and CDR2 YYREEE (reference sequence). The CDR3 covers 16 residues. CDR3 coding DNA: TGTGCCAGCAGCCTAAGGGCAGGGCTAGTGGGCACTGAAGCTTTCTTT. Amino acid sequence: CASSLRAGLVGTEAFF. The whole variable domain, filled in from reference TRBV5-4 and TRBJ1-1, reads ETGVTQSPTHLIKTRGQQVTLRCSSQSGHNTVSWYQQALGQGPQFIFQYYREEENGRGNFPPRFSGLQFPNYSSELNVNALELDDSALYLCASSLRAGLVGTEAFFGQGTRLTVV.

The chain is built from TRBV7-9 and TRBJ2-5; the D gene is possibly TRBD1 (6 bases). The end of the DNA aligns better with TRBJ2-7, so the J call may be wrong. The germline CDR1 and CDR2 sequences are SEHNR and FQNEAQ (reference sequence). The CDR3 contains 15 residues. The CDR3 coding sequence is TGTGCCAGCAGCTTACCCGGACAGCCATCCTACGAGCAGTACTTC. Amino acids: CASSLPGQPSYEQYF.

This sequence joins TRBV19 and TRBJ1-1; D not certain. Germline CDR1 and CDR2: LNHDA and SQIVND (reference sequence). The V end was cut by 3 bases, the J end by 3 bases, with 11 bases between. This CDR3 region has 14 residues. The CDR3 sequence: CASSIRERHTEAFF. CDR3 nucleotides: TGTGCCAGTAGTATCCGCGAGAGGCACACTGAAGCTTTCTTT.

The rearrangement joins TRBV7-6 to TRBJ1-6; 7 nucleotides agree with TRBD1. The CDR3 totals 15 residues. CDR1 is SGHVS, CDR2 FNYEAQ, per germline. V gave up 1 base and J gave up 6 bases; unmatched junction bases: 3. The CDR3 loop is CASSLVTGPNSPLHF. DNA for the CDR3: TGTGCCAGCAGCTTAGTGACAGGGCCTAATTCACCCCTCCACTTT.

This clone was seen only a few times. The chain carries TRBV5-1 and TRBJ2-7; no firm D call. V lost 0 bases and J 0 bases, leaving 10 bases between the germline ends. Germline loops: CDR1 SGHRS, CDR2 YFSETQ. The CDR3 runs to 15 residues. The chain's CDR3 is CASSLGQASSYEQYF. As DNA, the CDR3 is TGCGCCAGCAGCTTGGGGCAGGCGAGCTCCTACGAGCAGTACTTC.

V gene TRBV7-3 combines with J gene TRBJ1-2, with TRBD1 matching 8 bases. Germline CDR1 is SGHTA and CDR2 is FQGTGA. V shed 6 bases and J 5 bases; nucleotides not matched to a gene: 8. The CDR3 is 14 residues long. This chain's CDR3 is CASSSGTGVYGYTF. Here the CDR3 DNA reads TGTGCCAGCAGTTCCGGGACAGGAGTTTATGGCTACACCTTC.

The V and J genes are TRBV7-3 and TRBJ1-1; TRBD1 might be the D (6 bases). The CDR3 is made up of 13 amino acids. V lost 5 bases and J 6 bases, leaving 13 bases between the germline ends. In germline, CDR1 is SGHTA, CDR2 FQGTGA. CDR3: CASSPDPGAEAFF. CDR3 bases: TGTGCCAGCAGCCCCGACCCAGGGGCTGAAGCTTTCTTT.

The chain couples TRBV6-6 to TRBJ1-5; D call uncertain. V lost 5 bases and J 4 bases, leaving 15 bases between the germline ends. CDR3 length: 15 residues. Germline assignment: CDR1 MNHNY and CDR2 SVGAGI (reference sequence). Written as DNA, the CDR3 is TGTGCCAGCAGTAGGGAGGGCTGGGATAATCAGCCCCAGCATTTT. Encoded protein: CASSREGWDNQPQHF.

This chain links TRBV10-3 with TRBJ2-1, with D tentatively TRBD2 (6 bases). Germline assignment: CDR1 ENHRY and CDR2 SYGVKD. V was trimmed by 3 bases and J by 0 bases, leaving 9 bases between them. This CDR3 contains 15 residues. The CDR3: CAISEMGGSYNEQFF. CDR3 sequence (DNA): TGTGCCATCAGTGAAATGGGGGGCTCCTACAATGAGCAGTTCTTC.

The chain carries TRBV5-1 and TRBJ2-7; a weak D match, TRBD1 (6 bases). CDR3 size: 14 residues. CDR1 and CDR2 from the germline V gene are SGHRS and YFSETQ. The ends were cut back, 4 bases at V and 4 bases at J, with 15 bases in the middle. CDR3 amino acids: CASSPRQAGYEQYF. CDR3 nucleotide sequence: TGCGCCAGCAGCCCCCGACAGGCCGGTTACGAGCAGTACTTC.

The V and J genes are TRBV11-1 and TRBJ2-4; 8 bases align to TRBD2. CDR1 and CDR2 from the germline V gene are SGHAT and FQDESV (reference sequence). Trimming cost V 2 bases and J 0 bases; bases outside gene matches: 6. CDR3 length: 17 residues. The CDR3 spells CASSLKSGGLAKNIQYF. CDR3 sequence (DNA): TGTGCCAGCAGCTTAAAGAGCGGGGGCCTAGCCAAAAACATTCAGTACTTC.

In DNA form, the CDR3 reads TGCGCCAGCAGCTTGGCCGGGCGGGAGGGGGCAGATACGCAGTATTTT. This sequence encodes CASSLAGREGADTQYF. This rearrangement joins TRBV5-1 to TRBJ2-3; 9 bases map to TRBD2. The CDR3 length is 16 residues. The V gene end was trimmed by 0 bases and the J gene end by 4 bases; junction bases not matched to a gene: 6. Germline CDR1 SGHRS, CDR2 YFSETQ. The complete variable domain, with remaining parts taken from reference TRBV5-1 and TRBJ2-3, reads KAGVTQTPRYLIKTRGQQVTLSCSPISGHRSVSWYQQTPGQGLQFLFEYFSETQRNKGNFPGRFSGRQFSNSRSEMNVSTLELGDSALYLCASSLAGREGADTQYFGPGTRLTVL.

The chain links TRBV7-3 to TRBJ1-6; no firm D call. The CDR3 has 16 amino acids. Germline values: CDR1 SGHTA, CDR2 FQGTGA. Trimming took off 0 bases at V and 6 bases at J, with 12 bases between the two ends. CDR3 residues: CASSLTSAAPNSPLHF. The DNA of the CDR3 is TGTGCCAGCAGCTTAACGTCGGCAGCGCCTAATTCACCCCTCCACTTT.